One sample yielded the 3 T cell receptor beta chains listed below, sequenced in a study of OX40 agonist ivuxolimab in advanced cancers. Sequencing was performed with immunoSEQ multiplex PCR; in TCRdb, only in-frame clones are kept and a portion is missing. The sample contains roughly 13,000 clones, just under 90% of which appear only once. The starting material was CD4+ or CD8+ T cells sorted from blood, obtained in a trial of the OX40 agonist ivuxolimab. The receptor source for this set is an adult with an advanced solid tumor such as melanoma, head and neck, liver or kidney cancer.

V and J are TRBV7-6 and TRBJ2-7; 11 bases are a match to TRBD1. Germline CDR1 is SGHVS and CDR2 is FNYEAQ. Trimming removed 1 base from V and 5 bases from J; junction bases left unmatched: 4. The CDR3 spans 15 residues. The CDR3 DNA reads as TGTGCCAGCAGCTTAGGGACAGGGGGCACCAACGAGCAGTACTTC. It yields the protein CASSLGTGGTNEQYF.

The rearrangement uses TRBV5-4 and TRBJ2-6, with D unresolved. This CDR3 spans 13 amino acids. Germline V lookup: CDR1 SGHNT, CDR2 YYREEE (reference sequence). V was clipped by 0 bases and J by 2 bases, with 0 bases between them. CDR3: CASSLAGANVLTF. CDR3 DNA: TGTGCCAGCAGCTTGGCTGGGGCCAACGTCCTGACTTTC.

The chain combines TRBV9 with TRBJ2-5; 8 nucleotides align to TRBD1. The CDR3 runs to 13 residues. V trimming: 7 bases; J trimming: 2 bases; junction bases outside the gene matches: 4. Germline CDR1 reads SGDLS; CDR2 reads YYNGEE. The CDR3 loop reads CASGQGPQETQYF. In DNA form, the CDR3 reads TGTGCCAGCGGACAGGGTCCACAAGAGACCCAGTACTTC. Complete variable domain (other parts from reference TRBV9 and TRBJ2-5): DSGVTQTPKHLITATGQRVTLRCSPRSGDLSVYWYQQSLDQGLQFLIQYYNGEERAKGNILERFSAQQFPDLHSELNLSSLELGDSALYFCASGQGPQETQYFGPGTRLLVL.